Included here is one T cell receptor (beta chain) sequence, with context. At one end, the junction sequence differs from germline, possibly due to a read error. The germline V gene has CDR1 SGDLS and CDR2 YYNGEE. CDR3 length: 17 amino acids. The data were obtained in a study of blood T cell repertoires in COVID-19. Background on the study: Sources were T cells, B-cell-depleted T cells, or PBMCs; the material itself was cDNA or gDNA.

Here immunoSEQ multiplex PCR was the method, and the copy in TCRdb shows in-frame clones only, minus some. The sample has around 50,000 clones, approximately 86% seen once; the top ten hold about 17%. The V gene is TRBV9, the J gene TRBJ2-5; 16 bases are a match to TRBD2. The sequenced sample was peripheral blood. The sequence came from a man between 60 and 75 years old with active or convalescent COVID-19. The CDR3: CASSAGTSGGAQETQYF. CDR3 DNA: TGTGCTAGCAGCGCCGGGACTAGCGGGGGGGCACAAGAGACCCAGTACTTC.